The 3 T cell receptor beta chains presented below share a single source sample, sequenced in a study of shared clonotypes between healthy human individuals. TCRdb's copy holds only in-frame clones and misses some; the assay was immunoSEQ multiplex PCR. The data contain 850,000 to 1,200,000 clones, about 75% of them seen just once; the ten biggest clones take up roughly 1.5%. The sample comprised memory CD4+ T cells sorted from blood. Subset given: CD45RA-negative fraction. The receptors were gathered from a man between 18 and 29 years old in good health.

The rearrangement joins TRBV5-1 to TRBJ2-7; 7 bases agree with TRBD1. The CDR3 is 19 residues long. After removal of 2 bases from V and 5 bases from J, the junction contained 22 bases not matched to a gene. The germline V gene encodes CDR1 SGHRS and CDR2 YFSETQ. CDR3 region: CASSLLRGQLQGINDEQYF. CDR3 sequence (DNA): TGCGCCAGCAGCTTACTACGGGGCCAGTTACAGGGGATTAATGACGAGCAGTACTTC. Based on the CDR3 plus reference TRBV5-1 and TRBJ2-7, the full variable domain is KAGVTQTPRYLIKTRGQQVTLSCSPISGHRSVSWYQQTPGQGLQFLFEYFSETQRNKGNFPGRFSGRQFSNSRSEMNVSTLELGDSALYLCASSLLRGQLQGINDEQYFGPGTRLTVT.

Only a few counts were recorded for this clone. Other DNA sequences of this sample code for an identical CDR3. The chain combines TRBV11-3 with TRBJ1-6, with D hard to call. This CDR3 is 13 amino acids long. CDR1 SGHNT and CDR2 YENEEA come from the germline V gene. The V gene lost 4 bases and the J gene lost 7 bases, with 8 bases spanning the gap. The CDR3 nucleotides read TGTGCCAGCAGCTGGACGGTGAATTCACCCCTCCACTTT. Amino acid sequence: CASSWTVNSPLHF.

This sequence joins TRBV6-1 and TRBJ1-2; the D is unclear. Germline values: CDR1 MNHNS, CDR2 SASEGT. Trimming shortened V by 6 bases and J by 6 bases, and 11 bases separated the two germline ends. The CDR3 sequence is 12 residues long. The CDR3 nucleotides read TGTGCCAGCAGATCCGGACCGGATGGCTACACCTTC. Translating it yields CASRSGPDGYTF.